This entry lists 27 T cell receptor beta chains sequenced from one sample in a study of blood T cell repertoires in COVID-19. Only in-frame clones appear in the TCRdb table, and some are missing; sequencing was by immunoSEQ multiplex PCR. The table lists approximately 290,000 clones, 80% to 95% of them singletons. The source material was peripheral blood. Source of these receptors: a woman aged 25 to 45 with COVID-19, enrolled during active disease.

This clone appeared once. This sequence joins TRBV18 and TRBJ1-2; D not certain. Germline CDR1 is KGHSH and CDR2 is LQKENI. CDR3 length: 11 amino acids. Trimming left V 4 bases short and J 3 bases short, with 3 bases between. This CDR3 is CASSRDYGYTF. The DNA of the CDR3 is TGTGCCAGCTCACGAGACTATGGCTACACCTTC.

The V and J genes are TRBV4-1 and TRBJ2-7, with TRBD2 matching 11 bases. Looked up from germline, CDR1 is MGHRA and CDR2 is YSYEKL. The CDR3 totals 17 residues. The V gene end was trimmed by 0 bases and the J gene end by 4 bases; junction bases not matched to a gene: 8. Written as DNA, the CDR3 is TGCGCCAGCAGCCAAGAACTAGCGGGAGACCCCCTTTACGAGCAGTACTTC. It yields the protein CASSQELAGDPLYEQYF.

As DNA, the CDR3 is TGTGCCACCAGCATTGAACTAGCGGGAACCTACCCGGAGGAGCAGTACTTC. This encodes CATSIELAGTYPEEQYF. This chain uses TRBV15 with TRBJ2-7; TRBD2 aligns across 10 bases. Trimming at V came to 4 bases and at J to 7 bases, leaving 16 bases not matched to a gene. The CDR3 totals 17 residues. In germline, CDR1 is LNHNV, CDR2 YYDKDF (reference sequence).

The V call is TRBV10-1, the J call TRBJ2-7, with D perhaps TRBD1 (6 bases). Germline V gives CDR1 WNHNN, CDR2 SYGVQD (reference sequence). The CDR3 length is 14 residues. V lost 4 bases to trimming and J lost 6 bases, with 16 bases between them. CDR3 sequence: CASSVGRGSGEQYF. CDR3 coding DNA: TGCGCCAGCAGTGTGGGCAGGGGAAGCGGCGAGCAGTACTTC.

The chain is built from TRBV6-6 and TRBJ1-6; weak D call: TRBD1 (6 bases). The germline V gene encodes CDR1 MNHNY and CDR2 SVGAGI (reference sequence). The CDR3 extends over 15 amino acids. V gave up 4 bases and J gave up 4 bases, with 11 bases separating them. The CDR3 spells CASSSGTSYNSPLHF. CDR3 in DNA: TGTGCCAGCAGTTCCGGGACAAGTTATAATTCACCCCTCCACTTT.

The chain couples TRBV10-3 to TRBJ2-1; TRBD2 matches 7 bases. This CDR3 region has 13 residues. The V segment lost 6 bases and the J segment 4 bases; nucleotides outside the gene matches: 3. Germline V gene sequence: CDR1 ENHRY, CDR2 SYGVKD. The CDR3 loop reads CAISLSGYNEQFF. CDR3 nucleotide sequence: TGTGCCATCAGCCTTAGCGGGTACAATGAGCAGTTCTTC.

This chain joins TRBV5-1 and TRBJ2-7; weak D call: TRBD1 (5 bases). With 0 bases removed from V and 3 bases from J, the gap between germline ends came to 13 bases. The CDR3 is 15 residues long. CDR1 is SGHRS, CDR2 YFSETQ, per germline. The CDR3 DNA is TGCGCCAGCAGCTTGGTAGGGGCCCGCGACTACGAGCAGTACTTC. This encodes CASSLVGARDYEQYF.

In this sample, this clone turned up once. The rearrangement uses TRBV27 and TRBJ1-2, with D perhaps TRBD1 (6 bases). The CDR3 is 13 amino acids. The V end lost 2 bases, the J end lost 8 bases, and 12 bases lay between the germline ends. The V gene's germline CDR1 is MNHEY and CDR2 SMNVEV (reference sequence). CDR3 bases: TGTGCCAGCAGTTTAAACAGGGCACACGGCTACACCTTC. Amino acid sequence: CASSLNRAHGYTF.

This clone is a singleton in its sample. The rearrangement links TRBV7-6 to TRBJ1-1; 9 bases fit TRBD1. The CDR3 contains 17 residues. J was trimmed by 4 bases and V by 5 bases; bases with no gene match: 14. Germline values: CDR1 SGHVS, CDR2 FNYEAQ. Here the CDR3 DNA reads TGTGCCAGCAGCCGAGTTACAGGGGGCCCCACAATCACTGAAGCTTTCTTT. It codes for CASSRVTGGPTITEAFF.

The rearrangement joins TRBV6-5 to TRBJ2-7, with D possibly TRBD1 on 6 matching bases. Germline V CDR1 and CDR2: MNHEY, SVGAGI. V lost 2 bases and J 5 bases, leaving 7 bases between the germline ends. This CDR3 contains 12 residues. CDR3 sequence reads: CASSYTGHEQYF. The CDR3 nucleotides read TGTGCCAGCAGTTACACAGGGCACGAGCAGTACTTC.

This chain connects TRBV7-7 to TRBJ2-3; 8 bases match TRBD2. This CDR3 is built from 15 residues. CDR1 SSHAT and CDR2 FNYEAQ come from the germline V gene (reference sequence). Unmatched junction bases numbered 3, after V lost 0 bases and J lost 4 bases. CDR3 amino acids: CASSLAAGGADTQYF. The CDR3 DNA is TGTGCCAGCAGCTTAGCTGCGGGAGGAGCAGATACGCAGTATTTT.

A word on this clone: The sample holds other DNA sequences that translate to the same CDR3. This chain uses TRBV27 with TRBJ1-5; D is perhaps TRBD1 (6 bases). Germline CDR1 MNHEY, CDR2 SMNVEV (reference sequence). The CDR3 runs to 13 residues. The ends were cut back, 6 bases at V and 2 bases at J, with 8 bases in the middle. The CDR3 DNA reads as TGTGCCAGCAGCAGACAGGGCAATCAGCCCCAGCATTTT. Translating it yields CASSRQGNQPQHF.

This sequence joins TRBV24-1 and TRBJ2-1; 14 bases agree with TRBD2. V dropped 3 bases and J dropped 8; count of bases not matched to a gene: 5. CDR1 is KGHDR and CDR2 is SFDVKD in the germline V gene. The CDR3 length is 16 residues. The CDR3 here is CATSDVTSGRADEQFF. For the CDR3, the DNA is TGTGCCACCAGTGATGTGACTAGCGGGAGGGCCGATGAGCAGTTCTTC.

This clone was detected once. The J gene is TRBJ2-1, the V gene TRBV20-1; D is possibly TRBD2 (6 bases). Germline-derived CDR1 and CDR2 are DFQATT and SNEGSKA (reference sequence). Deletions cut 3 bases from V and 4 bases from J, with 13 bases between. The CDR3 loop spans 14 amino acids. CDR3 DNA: TGCAGTGCTAGTGAGGTAGCGGAGTACAATGAGCAGTTCTTC. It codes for CSASEVAEYNEQFF.

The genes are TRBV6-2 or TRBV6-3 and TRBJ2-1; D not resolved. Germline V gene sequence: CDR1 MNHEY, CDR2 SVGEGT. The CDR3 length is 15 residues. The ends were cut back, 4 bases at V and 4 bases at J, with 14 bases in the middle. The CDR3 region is CASSSHLTKYNEQFF. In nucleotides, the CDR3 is TGTGCCAGCAGTTCACACCTTACTAAATACAATGAGCAGTTCTTC.

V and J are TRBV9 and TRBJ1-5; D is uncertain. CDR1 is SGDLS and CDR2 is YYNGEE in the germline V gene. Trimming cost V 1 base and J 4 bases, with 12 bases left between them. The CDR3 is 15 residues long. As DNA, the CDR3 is TGTGCCAGCAGCGTAAGAGGGATTGAGAATCAGCCCCAGCATTTT. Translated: CASSVRGIENQPQHF.

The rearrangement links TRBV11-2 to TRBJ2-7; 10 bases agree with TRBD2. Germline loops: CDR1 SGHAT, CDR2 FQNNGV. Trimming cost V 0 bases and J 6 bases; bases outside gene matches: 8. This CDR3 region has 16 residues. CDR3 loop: CASSLDLTSGLGEQYF. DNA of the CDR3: TGTGCCAGCAGCTTAGATCTGACTAGCGGGTTAGGCGAGCAGTACTTC.

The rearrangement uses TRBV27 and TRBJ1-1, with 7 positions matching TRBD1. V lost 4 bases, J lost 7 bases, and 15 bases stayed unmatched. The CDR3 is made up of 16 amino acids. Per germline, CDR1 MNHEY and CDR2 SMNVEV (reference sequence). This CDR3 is CASSSRTGAPNNEAFF. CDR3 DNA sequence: TGTGCCAGCAGTTCAAGGACAGGCGCCCCTAATAATGAAGCTTTCTTT.

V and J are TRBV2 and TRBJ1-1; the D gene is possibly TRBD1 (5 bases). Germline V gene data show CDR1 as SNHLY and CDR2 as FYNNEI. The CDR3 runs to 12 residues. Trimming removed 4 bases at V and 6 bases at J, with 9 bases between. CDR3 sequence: CASSAVRAEAFF. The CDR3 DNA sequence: TGTGCCAGCAGTGCGGTCAGGGCTGAAGCTTTCTTT.

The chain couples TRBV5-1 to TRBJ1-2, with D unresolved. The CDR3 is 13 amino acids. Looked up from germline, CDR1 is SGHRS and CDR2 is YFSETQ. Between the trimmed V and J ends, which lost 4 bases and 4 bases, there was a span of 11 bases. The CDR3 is CASSPSAGYGYTF. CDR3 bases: TGCGCCAGCAGCCCCAGCGCGGGCTATGGCTACACCTTC.

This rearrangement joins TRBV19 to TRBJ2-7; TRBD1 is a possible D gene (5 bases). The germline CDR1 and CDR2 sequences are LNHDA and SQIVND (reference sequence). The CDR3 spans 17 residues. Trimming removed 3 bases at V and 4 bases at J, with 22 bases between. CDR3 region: CASSIKGPAEHGYEQYF. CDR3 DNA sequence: TGTGCCAGTAGTATTAAGGGGCCCGCAGAGCATGGATACGAGCAGTACTTC.

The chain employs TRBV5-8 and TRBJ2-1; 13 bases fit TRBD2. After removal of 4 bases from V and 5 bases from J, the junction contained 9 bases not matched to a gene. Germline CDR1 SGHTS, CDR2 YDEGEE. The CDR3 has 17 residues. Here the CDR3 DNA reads TGTGCCAGCAGCGCGGGGACTAGCGGGAATGTCGACAATGAGCAGTTCTTC. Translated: CASSAGTSGNVDNEQFF.

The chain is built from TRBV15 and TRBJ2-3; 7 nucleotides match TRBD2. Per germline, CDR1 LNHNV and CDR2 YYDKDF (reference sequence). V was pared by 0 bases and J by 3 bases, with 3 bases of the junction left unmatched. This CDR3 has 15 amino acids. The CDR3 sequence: CATSRDQGGTDTQYF. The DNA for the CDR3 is TGTGCCACCAGCAGAGATCAGGGAGGGACAGATACGCAGTATTTT.

The DNA of the CDR3 is TGTGCCAGCAGCCAGAGTCTCGGTAGTATAGCCGGGGAGCTGTTTTTT. It translates to CASSQSLGSIAGELFF. This chain connects TRBV3-1 (or the pseudogene TRBV3-2) to TRBJ2-2; no reliable D call. The CDR3 consists of 16 residues. Deletions cut 3 bases from V and 6 bases from J, with 17 bases between. The germline V gene has CDR1 LGHDT and CDR2 YNNKEL (reference sequence).

The CDR3 nucleotides read TGTGCCAGCTCAGGAGCGGACGGAACTGTCCCTAACTATGGCTACACCTTC. Amino acids: CASSGADGTVPNYGYTF. The gene calls are TRBV18 and TRBJ1-2; D unresolved. The germline gives CDR1 KGHSH, CDR2 LQKENI. V was clipped by 5 bases and J by 0 bases, with 19 bases between them. The CDR3 contains 17 residues.

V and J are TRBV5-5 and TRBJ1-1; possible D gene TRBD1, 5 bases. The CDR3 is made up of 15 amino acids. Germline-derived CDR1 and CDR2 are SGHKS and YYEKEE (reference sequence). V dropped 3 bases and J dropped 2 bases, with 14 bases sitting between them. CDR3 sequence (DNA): TGTGCCAGCAGCTCTGCCGGGGGGTACAACACTGAAGCTTTCTTT. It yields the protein CASSSAGGYNTEAFF.

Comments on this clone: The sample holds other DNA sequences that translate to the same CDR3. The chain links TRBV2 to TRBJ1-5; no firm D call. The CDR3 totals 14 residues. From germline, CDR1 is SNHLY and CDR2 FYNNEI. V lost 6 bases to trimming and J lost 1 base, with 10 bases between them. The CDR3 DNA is TGTGCCAGCAGGGGAGAGCGGAGCAATCAGCCCCAGCATTTT. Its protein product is CASRGERSNQPQHF.